This TCR beta chain was captured in a study of blood T cell repertoires in COVID-19. In the study overall: Spain, Italy and the United States supplied samples that represented acute and convalescent COVID-19. The analysed material was cDNA or gDNA that came from T cells, B-cell-depleted T cells, or PBMCs.

This CDR3 has 15 residues. Germline loops: CDR1 MNHEY, CDR2 SVGAGI. J lost 2 bases, V lost 7 bases, and 10 bases had no gene match. In the authors' workflow: Amplification with reference gene primers provided the estimates of nucleated cell counts. Assay used: immunoSEQ multiplex PCR; TCRdb lists only in-frame clones, some missing. Clone size and the V and J calls come from that table; the DNA yielded D and trimming. The sample lists 200,000 to 250,000 clones; 83% were seen once. This clone was seen at least ten times. This chain uses TRBV6-5 with TRBJ2-5; 7 positions match TRBD1. Source material: peripheral blood. The source is a human donor in a cohort sampled during active COVID-19. The CDR3 protein is CASTLTRDRQETQYF. The CDR3 region has the DNA TGTGCCAGCACTCTAACCCGGGACAGACAAGAGACCCAGTACTTC.